The subject of this entry is one TCR beta chain. TCRdb ran MiXCR on the RT-PCR reads and lists one entry per CDR3 protein. Of under 850,000 distinct CDR3 sequences listed, approximately 17% are singletons. This sample is part of a study of response to subunit inactivated influenza vaccine. The V gene lost 5 bases and the J gene lost 2 bases, with 17 bases spanning the gap. The germline V gene has CDR1 DFQATT and CDR2 SNEGSKA (reference sequence). CDR3 length: 15 amino acids. Sequencing was performed on PBMCs from blood, taken 4 to 6 days after vaccination. The receptor comes from a man aged 45-65 years who received an inactivated influenza vaccine. The V and J genes are TRBV20-1 and TRBJ2-3; TRBD2 might be the D (6 bases). The CDR3 sequence is CSASLTSRITDTQYF. Here the CDR3 DNA reads TGCAGTGCTTCCCTAACTAGCCGGATCACAGATACGCAGTATTTT.